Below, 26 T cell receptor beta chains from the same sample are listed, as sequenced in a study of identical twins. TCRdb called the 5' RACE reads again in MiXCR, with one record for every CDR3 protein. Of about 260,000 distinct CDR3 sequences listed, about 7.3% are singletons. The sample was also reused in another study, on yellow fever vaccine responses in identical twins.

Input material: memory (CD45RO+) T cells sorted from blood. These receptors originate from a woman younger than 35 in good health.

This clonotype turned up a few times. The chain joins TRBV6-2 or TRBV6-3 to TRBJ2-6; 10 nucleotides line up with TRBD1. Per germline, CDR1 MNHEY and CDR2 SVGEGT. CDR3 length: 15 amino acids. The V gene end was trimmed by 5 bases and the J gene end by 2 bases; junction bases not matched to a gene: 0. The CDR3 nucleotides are TGTGCCAGCAGTGGACAGGGGGCTGGGGCCAACGTCCTGACTTTC. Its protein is CASSGQGAGANVLTF.

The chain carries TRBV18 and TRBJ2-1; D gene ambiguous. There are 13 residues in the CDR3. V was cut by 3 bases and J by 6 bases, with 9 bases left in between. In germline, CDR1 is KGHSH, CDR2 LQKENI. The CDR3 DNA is TGTGCCAGCTCACCCCGGGCCGGCAATGAGCAGTTCTTC. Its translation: CASSPRAGNEQFF.

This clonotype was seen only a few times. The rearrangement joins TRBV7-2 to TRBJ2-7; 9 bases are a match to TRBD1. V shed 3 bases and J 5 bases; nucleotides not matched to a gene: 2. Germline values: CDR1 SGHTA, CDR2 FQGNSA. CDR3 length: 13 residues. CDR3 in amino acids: CASSFDRGNEQYF. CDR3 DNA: TGTGCCAGCAGCTTCGACAGGGGGAACGAGCAGTACTTC.

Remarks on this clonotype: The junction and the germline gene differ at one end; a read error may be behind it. The CDR3 spells CARRPSEVSGFFTDTQYF. Written as DNA, the CDR3 is TGTGCCCGCAGGCCTAGTGAGGTTAGCGGATTCTTCACAGATACGCAGTATTTT. The V gene is TRBV2, the J gene TRBJ2-3, with D perhaps matching TRBD2 (6 bases). The germline gives CDR1 SNHLY, CDR2 FYNNEI. The CDR3 has 18 residues.

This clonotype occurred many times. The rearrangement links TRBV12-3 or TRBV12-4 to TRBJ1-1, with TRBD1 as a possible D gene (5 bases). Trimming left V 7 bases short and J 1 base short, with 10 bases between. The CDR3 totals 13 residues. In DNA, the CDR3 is TGTGCCAGCACGAGACAGACGAACACTGAAGCTTTCTTT. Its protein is CASTRQTNTEAFF.

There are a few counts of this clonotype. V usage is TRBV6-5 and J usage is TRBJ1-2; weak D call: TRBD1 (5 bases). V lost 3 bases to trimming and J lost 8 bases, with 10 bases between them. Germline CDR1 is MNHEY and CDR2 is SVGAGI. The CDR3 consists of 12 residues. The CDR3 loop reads CASSYGASGYTF. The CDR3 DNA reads TGTGCCAGCAGTTATGGGGCTTCGGGCTACACCTTC.

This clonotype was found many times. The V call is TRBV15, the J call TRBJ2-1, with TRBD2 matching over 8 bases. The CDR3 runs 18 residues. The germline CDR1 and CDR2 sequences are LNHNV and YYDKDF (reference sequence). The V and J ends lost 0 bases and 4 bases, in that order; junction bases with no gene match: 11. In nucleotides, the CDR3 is TGTGCCACCAGCAGAGATAGCCTCGGACTAGCTCTTTACAATGAGCAGTTCTTC. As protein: CATSRDSLGLALYNEQFF.

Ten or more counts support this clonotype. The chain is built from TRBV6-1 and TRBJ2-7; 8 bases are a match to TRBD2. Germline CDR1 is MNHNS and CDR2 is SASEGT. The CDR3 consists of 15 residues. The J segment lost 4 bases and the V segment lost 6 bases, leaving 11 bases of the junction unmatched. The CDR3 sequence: CASRDGAAGEYEQYF. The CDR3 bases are TGTGCCAGCAGGGACGGAGCAGCGGGAGAGTACGAGCAGTACTTC.

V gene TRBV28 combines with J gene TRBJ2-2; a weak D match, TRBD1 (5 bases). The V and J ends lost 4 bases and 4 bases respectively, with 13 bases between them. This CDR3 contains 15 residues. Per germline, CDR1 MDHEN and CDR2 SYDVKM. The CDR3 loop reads CASSWTTLGTGELFF. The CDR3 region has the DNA TGTGCCAGCAGTTGGACAACTCTGGGCACCGGGGAGCTGTTTTTT.

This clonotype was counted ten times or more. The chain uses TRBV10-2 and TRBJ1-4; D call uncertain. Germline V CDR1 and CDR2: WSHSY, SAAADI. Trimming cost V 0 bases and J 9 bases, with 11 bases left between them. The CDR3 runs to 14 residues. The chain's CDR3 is CASSESGRAQKLFF. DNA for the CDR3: TGCGCCAGCAGTGAGTCGGGTAGGGCGCAAAAACTGTTTTTT.

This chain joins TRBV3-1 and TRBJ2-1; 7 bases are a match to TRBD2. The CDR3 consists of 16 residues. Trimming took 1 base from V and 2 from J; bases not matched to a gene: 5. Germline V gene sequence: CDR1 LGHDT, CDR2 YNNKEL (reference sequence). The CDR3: CASSQGGGGTYNEQFF. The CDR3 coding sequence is TGTGCCAGCAGCCAAGGCGGCGGGGGAACCTACAATGAGCAGTTCTTC.

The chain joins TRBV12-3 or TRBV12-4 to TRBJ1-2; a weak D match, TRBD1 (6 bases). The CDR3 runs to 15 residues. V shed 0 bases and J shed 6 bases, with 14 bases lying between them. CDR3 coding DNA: TGTGCCAGCAGTTTAGCAGGGGGTTTACTAGATGGCTACACCTTC. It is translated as CASSLAGGLLDGYTF.

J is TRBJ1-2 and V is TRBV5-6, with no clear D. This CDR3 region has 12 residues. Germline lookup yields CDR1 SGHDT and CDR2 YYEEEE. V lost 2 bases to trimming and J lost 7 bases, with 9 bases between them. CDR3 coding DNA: TGTGCCAGCAGCTTCGGGGAATGTGGCTACACCTTC. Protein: CASSFGECGYTF.

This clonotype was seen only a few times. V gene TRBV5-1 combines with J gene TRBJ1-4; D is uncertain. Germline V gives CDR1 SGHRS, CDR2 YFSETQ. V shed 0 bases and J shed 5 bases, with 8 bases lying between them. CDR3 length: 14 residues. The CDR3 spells CASSLVPSNEKLFF. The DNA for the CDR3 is TGCGCCAGCAGCTTGGTGCCCAGCAATGAAAAACTGTTTTTT.

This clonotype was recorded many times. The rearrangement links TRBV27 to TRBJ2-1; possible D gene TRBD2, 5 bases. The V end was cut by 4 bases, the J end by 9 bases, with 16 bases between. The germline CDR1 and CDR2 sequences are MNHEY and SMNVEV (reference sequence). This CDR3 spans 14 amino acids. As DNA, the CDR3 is TGTGCCAGCAGTTACACGGGGTTACTGAGTGAGCAGTTCTTC. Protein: CASSYTGLLSEQFF.

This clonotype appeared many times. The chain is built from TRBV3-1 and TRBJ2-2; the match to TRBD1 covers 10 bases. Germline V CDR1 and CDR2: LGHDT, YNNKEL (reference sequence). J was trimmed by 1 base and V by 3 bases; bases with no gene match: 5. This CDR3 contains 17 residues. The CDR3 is CASSHPGQGGNTGELFF. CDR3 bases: TGTGCCAGCAGCCATCCCGGACAGGGGGGGAACACCGGGGAGCTGTTTTTT.

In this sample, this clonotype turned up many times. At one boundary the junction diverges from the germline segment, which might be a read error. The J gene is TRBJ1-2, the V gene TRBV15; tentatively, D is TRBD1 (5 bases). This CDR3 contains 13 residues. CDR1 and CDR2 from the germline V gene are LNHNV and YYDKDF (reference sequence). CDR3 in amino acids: CATSSPEGRMVFF. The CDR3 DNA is TGTGCCACCAGCAGCCCCGAGGGACGGATGGTTTTTTTC.

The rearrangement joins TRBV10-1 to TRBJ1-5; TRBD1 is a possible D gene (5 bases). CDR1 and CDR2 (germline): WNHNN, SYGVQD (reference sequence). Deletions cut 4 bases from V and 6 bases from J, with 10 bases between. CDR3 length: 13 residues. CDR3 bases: TGCGCCAGCAGTGGGACATCGATTCAGCCCCAGCATTTT. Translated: CASSGTSIQPQHF.

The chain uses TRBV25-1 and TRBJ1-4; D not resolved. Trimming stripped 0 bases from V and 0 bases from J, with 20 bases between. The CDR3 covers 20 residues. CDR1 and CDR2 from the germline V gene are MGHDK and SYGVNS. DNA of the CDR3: TGTGCCAGCAGTGAATATGACCCGATAGTTGACGGTGCAACTAATGAAAAACTGTTTTTT. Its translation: CASSEYDPIVDGATNEKLFF.

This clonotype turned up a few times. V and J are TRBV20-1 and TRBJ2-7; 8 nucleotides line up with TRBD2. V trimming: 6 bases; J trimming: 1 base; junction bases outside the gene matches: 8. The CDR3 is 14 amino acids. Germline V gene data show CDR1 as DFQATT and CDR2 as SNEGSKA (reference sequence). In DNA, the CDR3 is TGCAGTGCCACCCTTAGCGGGACTTCCTACGAGCAGTACTTC. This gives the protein CSATLSGTSYEQYF.

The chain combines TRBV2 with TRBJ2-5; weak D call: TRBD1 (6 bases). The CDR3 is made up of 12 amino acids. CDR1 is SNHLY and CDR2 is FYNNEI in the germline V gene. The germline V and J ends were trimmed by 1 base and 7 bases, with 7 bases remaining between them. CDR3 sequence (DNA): TGTGCCAGCAGTGAAGGGGGGCCGACCCAGTACTTC. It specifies CASSEGGPTQYF.

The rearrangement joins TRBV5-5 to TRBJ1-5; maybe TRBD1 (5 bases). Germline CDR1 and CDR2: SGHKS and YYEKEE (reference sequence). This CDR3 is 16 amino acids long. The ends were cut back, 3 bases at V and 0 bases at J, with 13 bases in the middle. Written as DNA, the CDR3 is TGTGCCAGCAGCTGGGGGGTCGGGAATAGCAATCAGCCCCAGCATTTT. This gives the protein CASSWGVGNSNQPQHF. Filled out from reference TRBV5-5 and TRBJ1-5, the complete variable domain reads DAGVTQSPTHLIKTRGQQVTLRCSPISGHKSVSWYQQVLGQGPQFIFQYYEKEERGRGNFPDRFSARQFPNYSSELNVNALLLGDSALYLCASSWGVGNSNQPQHFGDGTRLSIL.

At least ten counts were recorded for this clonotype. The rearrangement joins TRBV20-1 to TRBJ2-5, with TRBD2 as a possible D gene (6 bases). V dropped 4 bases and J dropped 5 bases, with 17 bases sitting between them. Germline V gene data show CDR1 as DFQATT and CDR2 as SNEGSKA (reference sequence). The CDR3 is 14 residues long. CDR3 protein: CSAKDGGGKETQYF. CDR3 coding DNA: TGCAGTGCTAAGGACGGGGGTGGTAAGGAGACCCAGTACTTC.

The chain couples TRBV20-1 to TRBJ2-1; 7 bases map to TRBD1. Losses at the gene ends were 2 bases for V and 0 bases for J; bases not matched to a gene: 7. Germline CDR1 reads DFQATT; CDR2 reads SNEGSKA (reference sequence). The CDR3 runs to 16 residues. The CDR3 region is CSARIIGDSSYNEQFF. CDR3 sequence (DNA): TGCAGTGCTAGAATAATTGGGGACAGCTCCTACAATGAGCAGTTCTTC.

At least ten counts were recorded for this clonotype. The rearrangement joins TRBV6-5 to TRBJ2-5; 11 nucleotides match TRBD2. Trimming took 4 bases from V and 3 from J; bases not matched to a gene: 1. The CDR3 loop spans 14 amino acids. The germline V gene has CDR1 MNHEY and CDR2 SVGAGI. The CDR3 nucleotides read TGTGCCAGCAGTTCACTAGCGGGAGAAGAGACCCAGTACTTC. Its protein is CASSSLAGEETQYF.

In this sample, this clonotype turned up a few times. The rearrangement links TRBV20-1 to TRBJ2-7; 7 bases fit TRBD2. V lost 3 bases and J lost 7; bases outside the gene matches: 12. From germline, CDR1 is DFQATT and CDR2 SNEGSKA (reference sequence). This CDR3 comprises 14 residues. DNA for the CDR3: TGCAGTGCTAGTAGGCTAGCGGTATCGGGAGAGCAGTACTTC. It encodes CSASRLAVSGEQYF.